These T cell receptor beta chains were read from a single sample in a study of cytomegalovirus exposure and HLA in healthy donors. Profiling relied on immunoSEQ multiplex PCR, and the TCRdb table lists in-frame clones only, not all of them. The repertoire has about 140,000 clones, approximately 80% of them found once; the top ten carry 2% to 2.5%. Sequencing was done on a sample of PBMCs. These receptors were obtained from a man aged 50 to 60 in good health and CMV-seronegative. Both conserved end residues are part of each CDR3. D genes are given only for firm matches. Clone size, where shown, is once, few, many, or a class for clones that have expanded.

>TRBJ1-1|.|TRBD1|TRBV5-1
CASSGDRENTEAFF
TGCGCCAGCAGCGGGGACAGGGAGAACACTGAAGCTTTCTTT
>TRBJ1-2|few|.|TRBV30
CAWVGAWGNYGYTF
TGTGCCTGGGTGGGGGCTTGGGGGAACTATGGCTACACCTTC
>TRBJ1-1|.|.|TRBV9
CASSVALSSEAFF
TGTGCCAGCAGCGTAGCTCTTTCCAGTGAAGCTTTCTTT
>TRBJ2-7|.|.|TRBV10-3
CASKGDVVYEQYF
TGTGCCTCGAAGGGGGACGTAGTCTACGAGCAGTACTTC
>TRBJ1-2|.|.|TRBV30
CGSRDRANYGYTF
TGCGGTAGCAGGGATCGTGCTAACTATGGCTACACCTTC
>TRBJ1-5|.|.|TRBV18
CASSPVGGCNNQPQHF
TGTGCCAGCTCACCGGTCGGGGGGTGTAACAATCAGCCCCAGCATTTT
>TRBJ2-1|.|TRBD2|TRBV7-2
CASSLTSGDYNEQFF
TGTGCCAGCAGTCTGACTAGCGGGGACTACAATGAGCAGTTCTTC
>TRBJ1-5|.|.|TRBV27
CASTPVGGGLSDQPQHF
TGTGCCAGCACCCCGGTTGGGGGGGGGTTAAGTGATCAGCCCCAGCATTTT
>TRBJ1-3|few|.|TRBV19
CASSMTIDLPGNTIYF
TGTGCCAGTAGTATGACAATCGATCTGCCGGGAAACACCATATATTTT
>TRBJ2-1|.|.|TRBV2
CASHFYNEQFF
TGTGCCAGCCATTTCTACAATGAGCAGTTCTTC
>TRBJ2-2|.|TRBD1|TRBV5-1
CASSSGTGNTGELFF
TGCGCCAGCAGCTCTGGGACAGGGAACACCGGGGAGCTGTTTTTT
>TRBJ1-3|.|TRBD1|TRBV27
CASSRQGILSGNTIYF
TGTGCCAGTAGCCGACAGGGCATTCTCTCTGGAAACACCATATATTTT
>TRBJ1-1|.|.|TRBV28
CASLWRQHTEAFF
TGTGCCAGCCTCTGGCGACAACACACTGAAGCTTTCTTT
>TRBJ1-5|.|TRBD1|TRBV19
CASSGTGRFNQPQHF
TGTGCCAGTTCCGGGACAGGGAGATTCAATCAGCCCCAGCATTTT